This T cell receptor (beta chain) was obtained from a study of CXCR3-negative and CXCR3-positive naive CD8 T cells. At the level of the study: Per-library TRB read counts averaged about 1.5 +/- 0.3 million, adding up to 110 million to 150 million in total.

The libraries of TRB cDNA were prepared using 5' RACE with UMI labels. TCRdb reprocessed the 5' RACE reads, with one entry per CDR3 protein and no DNA. The data include 75,000 or so distinct CDR3 sequences; the top ten clones carry roughly 1.4%. Study-level points and caveats: It was found that naive subsets had comparable surface CD5, and TCR strength was inferred from TRB CDR3 properties. Diversity ran similarly high across both naive subsets but far lower in memory CD8+ cells.

Naivety in CD8+ T cells corresponded to a CD45RO-CCR7+CD27+CD95- phenotype. Regarding this clonotype: Its specificity is not known.

The CDR3 extends over 14 amino acids. Per germline, CDR1 DFQATT and CDR2 SNEGSKA (reference sequence). The source is a human donor in good health. Some clones in this sample may be carry-over from other donors' samples. This chain joins TRBV20-1 and TRBJ1-1; TCRdb's D gene call, TRBD1, goes unchecked for lack of DNA. Sequencing input: naive CXCR3- CD8+ T cells from blood. The subset: CD45RO-CCR7+CD27+CD95- naive CD8+ T cells lacking CXCR3 (TNR3-). CDR3 sequence reads: CSARDGQMNTEAFF.